This TCR beta chain was identified during a study of cytomegalovirus exposure and HLA in healthy donors. Study in general: Among the approximately 400 genotyped donors, just over 80% were placed in the Caucasian-associated ancestry cluster. Whole-study findings and limits: There were some public TCRs occurring in many donors, but most TCR sequences were rare. Overall, approximately 150 TCR beta chains were annotated as cytomegalovirus-associated.

To note about this clone: Its antigen is unknown.

It was with 60 Vbeta and 13 Jbeta primers that the PCR ran. Data came from immunoSEQ multiplex PCR; TCRdb stores just in-frame clones and leaves some out. This sample's clone table lists some 70,000 clones. CDR1 and CDR2 (germline): SNHLY, FYNNEI. V was pared by 6 bases and J by 3 bases, with 21 bases between. This CDR3 comprises 17 residues. The clonotype originates from a middle-aged man in good health and CMV-seronegative. The J gene is TRBJ1-3, the V gene TRBV2, with a possible D match to TRBD1 (6 bases). The sequenced sample was PBMCs. Here the CDR3 reads CASRAGGQGLFGNTIYF. CDR3 sequence (DNA): TGTGCCAGCAGAGCCGGAGGCCAGGGGCTTTTTGGAAACACCATATATTTT. Full variable domain (remainder filled in from reference TRBV2 and TRBJ1-3): EPEVTQTPSHQVTQMGQEVILRCVPISNHLYFYWYRQILGQKVEFLVSFYNNEISEKSEIFDDQFSVERPDGSNFTLKIRSTKLEDSAMYFCASRAGGQGLFGNTIYFGEGSWLTVV.